Below, 3 T cell receptor beta chains from the same sample are listed, as sequenced in a study of T cells in Graves' hyperthyroidism and ophthalmopathy. Amplification of TCR beta CDR3 regions used RNA as the template. Researchers ran a first-round RT-PCR on the TCR CDR3 using the HTBI primer set. TCRdb recomputed calls from the multiplex PCR reads with MiXCR, one row per CDR3 protein. Of 200,000 to 300,000 distinct CDR3 sequences listed, roughly 22% are singletons. Sequencing input: blood. These receptor sequences come from a woman aged 40 to 50 with Graves' ophthalmopathy.

For this clonotype: Likely a read error: the CDR3 ends without its conserved phenylalanine or tryptophan. The rearrangement joins TRBV20-1 to TRBJ2-7; 9 nucleotides line up with TRBD1. Germline trimming cut 5 bases from V and 3 bases from J; bases unmatched to any gene: 5. The CDR3 has 13 amino acids. Germline V lookup: CDR1 DFQATT, CDR2 SNEGSKA (reference sequence). The CDR3 loop reads CSAPGTGSYEQYL. CDR3 coding DNA: TGCAGTGCTCCCGGGACAGGGAGCTACGAGCAGTACCTC.

This clonotype appeared many times. The V call is TRBV5-5, the J call TRBJ1-2, with 8 bases lining up with TRBD1. Germline trimming cut 2 bases from V and 3 bases from J; bases unmatched to any gene: 9. This CDR3 region has 16 residues. Germline values: CDR1 SGHKS, CDR2 YYEKEE (reference sequence). The CDR3 DNA sequence: TGTGCCAGCAGCTTTTATGGGACAGGTATCGACTATGGCTACACCTTC. Amino acids: CASSFYGTGIDYGYTF.

This clonotype has a count of ten or more. V and J are TRBV19 and TRBJ2-7; TRBD2 aligns across 7 bases. The length of the CDR3 is 14 residues. Germline CDR1 is LNHDA and CDR2 is SQIVND (reference sequence). The J segment lost 7 bases and the V segment lost 3 bases, leaving 9 bases of the junction unmatched. CDR3 region: CASSIRGGRSEQYF. Here the CDR3 DNA reads TGTGCCAGTAGTATCCGAGGCGGGAGAAGTGAGCAGTACTTC.